These 30 T cell receptor beta chains came from one sample sequenced in a study of T-cell reconstitution after alpha-beta-depleted transplantation in children. Researchers prepared the TCRbeta library using unique molecular identifiers, the study reports. Each CDR3 protein gets one entry after TCRdb re-called the PCR reads with MiXCR. The table records under 450,000 distinct CDR3 sequences, 15% to 20% of them present only once. The sample here was PBMCs, mostly from graft donor cells, taken 360 days after TCRalphabeta/CD19-depleted stem cell transplant. Receptors were obtained from a boy under two years old who had a stem cell transplant for Wiskott-Aldrich syndrome, so the T cells may come from the graft donor.

This clonotype has a single count. V is TRBV19 and J is TRBJ2-5, with no clear D. V was pared by 5 bases and J by 6 bases, with 7 bases between. In germline, CDR1 is LNHDA, CDR2 SQIVND (reference sequence). The CDR3 consists of 11 residues. In DNA form, the CDR3 reads TGTGCCAGTAGTGTGGGTCAGACCCAGTACTTC. Protein: CASSVGQTQYF.

This clonotype has only a few counts. The chain is built from TRBV27 and TRBJ2-3, with D possibly being TRBD2 (6 bases). V dropped 1 base and J dropped 7 bases, with 9 bases sitting between them. This CDR3 spans 13 amino acids. The germline V gene has CDR1 MNHEY and CDR2 SMNVEV (reference sequence). The CDR3 reads CASSLLSGHTQYF. CDR3 in DNA: TGTGCCAGCAGTTTATTAAGCGGGCATACGCAGTATTTT.

The gene calls are TRBV25-1 and TRBJ1-1, with 9 nucleotides matching TRBD1. CDR3 length: 14 residues. CDR1 is MGHDK, CDR2 SYGVNS, per germline. V trimming: 8 bases; J trimming: 4 bases; junction bases outside the gene matches: 8. CDR3 protein: CASGGQGVGTEAFF. Written as DNA, the CDR3 is TGTGCCAGCGGGGGACAGGGCGTTGGCACTGAAGCTTTCTTT. The entire variable domain, with the rest obtained from reference TRBV25-1 and TRBJ1-1, is as follows: EADIYQTPRYLVIGTGKKITLECSQTMGHDKMYWYQQDPGMELHLIHYSYGVNSTEKGDLSSESTVSRIRTEHFPLTLESARPSHTSQYLCASGGQGVGTEAFFGQGTRLTVV.

This clonotype came up a few times. The rearrangement joins TRBV5-1 to TRBJ1-1, with D hard to call. In germline, CDR1 is SGHRS, CDR2 YFSETQ. Trimming cost V 2 bases and J 11 bases, with 16 bases left between them. CDR3 length: 13 amino acids. CDR3 DNA: TGCGCCAGCAGCTTAGACCCAGGAAAGTGGGCTTTCTTT. Its translation: CASSLDPGKWAFF.

This clonotype has ten or more counts. The V gene is TRBV5-1, the J gene TRBJ1-1; 9 positions match TRBD1. This CDR3 comprises 16 residues. J was trimmed by 1 base and V by 4 bases; bases with no gene match: 8. CDR1 and CDR2 from the germline V gene are SGHRS and YFSETQ. CDR3 bases: TGCGCCAGCAGCACACCCGGGACAGGGCCGAACACTGAAGCTTTCTTT. Translation: CASSTPGTGPNTEAFF.

This clonotype has a count of ten or more. V gene TRBV10-2 combines with J gene TRBJ2-2; 9 nucleotides agree with TRBD1. J was trimmed by 1 base and V by 7 bases; bases with no gene match: 4. CDR1 is WSHSY and CDR2 is SAAADI in the germline V gene. The CDR3 runs to 15 residues. CDR3 protein: CASMGDRVNTGELFF. The CDR3 bases are TGCGCCAGCATGGGGGACAGGGTGAACACCGGGGAGCTGTTTTTT.

This chain joins TRBV2 and TRBJ2-7; TRBD1 matches at 9 bases. The CDR3 totals 12 residues. The ends lost 6 bases at V and 5 bases at J; junction bases unmatched: 2. Per the germline V gene, CDR1 is SNHLY and CDR2 is FYNNEI. In DNA, the CDR3 is TGTGCCAGCAGAAGGACAGGGGACGAGCAGTACTTC. It is translated as CASRRTGDEQYF.

This clonotype came up a few times. A read error is likely, as this CDR3 ends without the conserved phenylalanine or tryptophan. The DNA is omitted, as the CDR3 cannot be located on it reliably, and the CDR3 follows TCRdb's listing. This CDR3 reads CSAKTGRHYL. This sequence joins TRBV20-1 and TRBJ2-3. With termini counted, the CDR3 has 10 amino acids. Germline lookup yields CDR1 DFQATT and CDR2 SNEGSKA (reference sequence).

This clonotype turned up a few times. The chain has TRBV4-2 and TRBJ2-3, with 11 bases matching TRBD2. In germline, CDR1 is LGHNA, CDR2 YNFKEQ. The CDR3 sequence is 17 residues long. V lost 0 bases to trimming and J lost 4 bases; unmatched junction nucleotides: 6. CDR3 sequence: CASSQEPGLAGPDTQYF. The DNA for the CDR3 is TGTGCCAGCAGCCAAGAGCCAGGACTAGCGGGTCCAGATACGCAGTATTTT.

This clonotype was recorded a few times. V and J are TRBV15 and TRBJ2-2, with TRBD2 as a possible D gene (5 bases). The germline V gene has CDR1 LNHNV and CDR2 YYDKDF (reference sequence). Between the trimmed V and J ends, which lost 2 bases and 4 bases, there was a span of 17 bases. This CDR3 has 17 residues. The CDR3 DNA reads TGTGCCACCAGCAGATCTTTCGGGAATAGTCGCACCGGGGAGCTGTTTTTT. Its protein is CATSRSFGNSRTGELFF.

This clonotype has more than one count but fewer than ten. The gene calls are TRBV20-1 and TRBJ2-5; TRBD2 aligns across 7 bases. Germline V lookup: CDR1 DFQATT, CDR2 SNEGSKA (reference sequence). The CDR3 consists of 13 residues. V lost 0 bases to trimming and J lost 4 bases; unmatched junction nucleotides: 2. CDR3 in amino acids: CSARDRLAETQYF. CDR3 sequence (DNA): TGCAGTGCTAGAGACCGACTAGCAGAGACCCAGTACTTC.

This clonotype has more than one count but fewer than ten. The gene calls are TRBV10-3 and TRBJ2-1; the D gene could be TRBD1 or TRBD2 (6 bases each). The V end was cut by 10 bases, the J end by 0 bases, with 19 bases between. The CDR3 sequence is 16 residues long. Germline CDR1 is ENHRY and CDR2 is SYGVKD. In DNA form, the CDR3 reads TGTGCCACCCAGGGGACTCCTCTTAGCTCCTACAATGAGCAGTTCTTC. Its protein product is CATQGTPLSSYNEQFF.

V gene TRBV6-6 combines with J gene TRBJ1-6; possibly TRBD1 for D (6 bases). V lost 6 bases to trimming and J lost 7 bases, with 10 bases between them. CDR1 is MNHNY, CDR2 SVGAGI, per germline (reference sequence). The CDR3 totals 13 residues. The CDR3 DNA reads as TGTGCCAGCAGGCCCAGGGGAAATTCACCCCTCCACTTT. It yields the protein CASRPRGNSPLHF.

This clonotype appeared a few times. The chain links TRBV12-3 or TRBV12-4 to TRBJ2-7; TRBD2 aligns across 10 bases. The CDR3 covers 14 residues. V was clipped by 2 bases and J by 5 bases; unmatched bases: 3. In DNA form, the CDR3 reads TGTGCCAGCAGTTTATTAGCGGGAGGCCACGAGCAGTACTTC. It encodes CASSLLAGGHEQYF.

The J gene is TRBJ2-3, the V gene TRBV6-5, with D maybe TRBD2 (6 bases). V lost 0 bases to trimming and J lost 4 bases, with 8 bases between them. This CDR3 comprises 14 residues. Per germline, CDR1 MNHEY and CDR2 SVGAGI. For the CDR3, the DNA is TGTGCCAGCAGTTACTCGGAGGGACCAGATACGCAGTATTTT. Its translation: CASSYSEGPDTQYF.

This clonotype was found a few times. The J gene is TRBJ2-2, the V gene TRBV10-3; D ambiguous. V lost 4 bases and J 9 bases, leaving 15 bases between the germline ends. The CDR3 totals 14 residues. Germline V CDR1 and CDR2: ENHRY, SYGVKD. In DNA, the CDR3 is TGTGCCATCAGTGGCTCTACGACAAGCCGGGAGCTGTTTTTT. Its protein is CAISGSTTSRELFF.

This clonotype has a handful of counts. The rearrangement uses TRBV7-9 and TRBJ2-3; the match to TRBD1 covers 7 bases. This CDR3 is 16 amino acids long. The junction had 8 bases not matched to a gene; V was cut back by 2 bases and J by 3 bases. Looked up from germline, CDR1 is SEHNR and CDR2 is FQNEAQ (reference sequence). The CDR3 coding sequence is TGTGCCAGCAGCTTAAGCCCGACAGGGCCTACAGATACGCAGTATTTT. Encoded protein: CASSLSPTGPTDTQYF.

The J gene is TRBJ1-2, the V gene TRBV4-1; D ambiguous. Germline loops: CDR1 MGHRA, CDR2 YSYEKL. Trimming removed 1 base at V and 4 bases at J, with 13 bases between. The CDR3 is made up of 15 amino acids. CDR3 residues: CASSQATTGIYGYTF. CDR3 nucleotide sequence: TGCGCCAGCAGCCAAGCTACGACGGGTATCTATGGCTACACCTTC.

In this sample, this clonotype turned up a few times. One end of the junction varies from germline; a read error may be responsible. The chain is built from TRBV27 and TRBJ1-6, with D possibly being TRBD1 (5 bases). The CDR3 is 16 residues long. Germline V gives CDR1 MNHEY, CDR2 SMNVEV (reference sequence). This CDR3 is CASSRIYGRERSLLHF. CDR3 nucleotide sequence: TGTGCCAGCAGTAGAATTTATGGCAGGGAACGTTCACTCCTCCACTTT.

The J gene is TRBJ2-3, the V gene TRBV11-2, with 10 bases lining up with TRBD2. J was trimmed by 4 bases and V by 5 bases; bases with no gene match: 18. Germline V gene lookup returns CDR1 SGHAT and CDR2 FQNNGV. The CDR3 is 19 amino acids. The CDR3 DNA reads as TGTGCCAGCAGCCAAAGGGGATTGGTCCTAGCGGGAGAGGCAGATACGCAGTATTTT. Encoded protein: CASSQRGLVLAGEADTQYF.

The rearrangement uses TRBV6-6 and TRBJ2-7; D unclear. CDR1 MNHNY and CDR2 SVGAGI come from the germline V gene (reference sequence). CDR3 size: 13 residues. Trimming removed 10 bases from V and 2 bases from J, with 15 bases in between. CDR3 coding DNA: TGTGCCACACGACACGGTTCAACCTACGAGCAGTACTTC. Translation gives CATRHGSTYEQYF.

This clonotype was seen only a few times. An end of the junction differs from the germline gene, which may be a read error. This chain connects TRBV20-1 to TRBJ2-2, with TRBD1 as a possible D gene (6 bases). CDR1 and CDR2 (germline): DFQATT, SNEGSKA (reference sequence). The CDR3 is 11 residues long. The CDR3 region is CSARDKGGLFF. CDR3 in DNA: TGCAGTGCTAGAGACAAAGGGGGGCTGTTTTTT.

The J gene is TRBJ2-2, the V gene TRBV5-1; D possibly corresponds to TRBD2 (7 bases). Per germline, CDR1 SGHRS and CDR2 YFSETQ. CDR3 length: 17 amino acids. V was cut by 3 bases and J by 2 bases, with 17 bases left in between. The CDR3 DNA reads as TGCGCCAGCAGCTGGAATTCGGGGGGCCATAACACCGGGGAGCTGTTTTTT. This codes for CASSWNSGGHNTGELFF.

This chain links TRBV24-1 with TRBJ1-5, with D possibly matching TRBD1 (5 bases). Germline V gene data show CDR1 as KGHDR and CDR2 as SFDVKD. Trimming removed 4 bases at V and 5 bases at J, with 11 bases between. The CDR3 covers 14 residues. CDR3 amino acids: CATSEALGDQPQHF. The CDR3 DNA is TGTGCCACCAGTGAGGCATTAGGGGATCAGCCCCAGCATTTT.

The V and J genes are TRBV11-2 and TRBJ2-3; tentative D call: TRBD1 (7 bases). Germline CDR1 is SGHAT and CDR2 is FQNNGV. The V and J ends lost 1 base and 3 bases respectively, with 14 bases between them. The CDR3 is 16 amino acids. The CDR3 DNA follows: TGTGCCAGCAGCTTAGGCAGGGGGGTTTGGACAGATACGCAGTATTTT. Encoded protein: CASSLGRGVWTDTQYF.

This clonotype turned up a few times. This rearrangement joins TRBV20-1 to TRBJ2-3, with 9 bases that match TRBD2. The trim removed 2 bases at V and 4 bases at J, leaving 7 bases unmatched. Per germline, CDR1 DFQATT and CDR2 SNEGSKA (reference sequence). The length of the CDR3 is 15 residues. As DNA, the CDR3 is TGCAGTGCTAGAAGCGGGGGGAATATTGCAGATACGCAGTATTTT. It is translated as CSARSGGNIADTQYF.

The rearrangement uses TRBV5-1 and TRBJ2-3; D is possibly TRBD1 (7 bases). The CDR3 is made up of 15 amino acids. Germline loops: CDR1 SGHRS, CDR2 YFSETQ. The germline V and J ends were trimmed by 2 bases and 2 bases, with 12 bases remaining between them. The CDR3 region has the DNA TGCGCCAGCAGCTTAGGCGGGACAGCCACAGATACGCAGTATTTT. Encoded protein: CASSLGGTATDTQYF.

The V gene is TRBV7-9, the J gene TRBJ2-3, with 12 bases fitting TRBD2. CDR1 is SEHNR, CDR2 FQNEAQ, per germline (reference sequence). This CDR3 region has 16 residues. Unmatched junction bases numbered 2, after V lost 4 bases and J lost 0 bases. The CDR3: CASSSSGRESTDTQYF. In nucleotides, the CDR3 is TGTGCCAGCAGCTCTAGCGGGAGGGAGAGCACAGATACGCAGTATTTT.

This clonotype was observed a handful of times. This sequence joins TRBV5-1 and TRBJ2-3; 12 nucleotides agree with TRBD2. The CDR3 is made up of 15 amino acids. V dropped 2 bases and J dropped 5; count of bases not matched to a gene: 3. Germline values: CDR1 SGHRS, CDR2 YFSETQ. CDR3 sequence: CASSFLTSGGDTQYF. Written as DNA, the CDR3 is TGCGCCAGCAGCTTCCTGACTAGCGGGGGAGATACGCAGTATTTT.

This clonotype was picked up a small number of times. V gene TRBV7-8 combines with J gene TRBJ2-7, with 10 bases lining up with TRBD2. The junction had 14 bases not matched to a gene; V was cut back by 4 bases and J by 5 bases. The CDR3 contains 17 residues. Germline assignment: CDR1 SGHVS and CDR2 FQNEAQ. The DNA for the CDR3 is TGTGCCAGCAGCTCAGTAGGCACGGGGCTAGCGGGAGACGAGCAGTACTTC. Protein product: CASSSVGTGLAGDEQYF.